Presented here are 17 T cell receptor beta chains from one specimen sequenced in a study of cytomegalovirus exposure and HLA in healthy donors. Assay used: immunoSEQ multiplex PCR; TCRdb lists only in-frame clones, some missing. The table records 250,000 to 400,000 clones, roughly 90% of them present only once. What was sequenced was PBMCs. All receptors come from a young man in good health and CMV-seronegative.

This clone was picked up one time. The chain links TRBV4-1 to TRBJ2-5, with 13 bases fitting TRBD2. This CDR3 spans 19 amino acids. V lost 5 bases and J lost 1; bases outside the gene matches: 13. The germline V gene encodes CDR1 MGHRA and CDR2 YSYEKL. In nucleotides, the CDR3 is TGCGCCAGCAGCGACCTCGGCGGGACTAGCGGGATACGCCAAGAGACCCAGTACTTC. Translated: CASSDLGGTSGIRQETQYF.

The gene calls are TRBV30 and TRBJ2-6, with 9 bases fitting TRBD1. The V segment lost 2 bases and the J segment 4 bases; nucleotides outside the gene matches: 6. Per the germline V gene, CDR1 is GTSNPN and CDR2 is SVGIG (reference sequence). The CDR3 has 16 amino acids. CDR3 region: CAWSIRTGAGANVLTF. The CDR3, as DNA: TGTGCCTGGAGTATCCGGACAGGGGCCGGGGCCAACGTCCTGACTTTC.

V is TRBV11-2 and J is TRBJ2-2; 8 bases line up with TRBD1. V was clipped by 4 bases and J by 10 bases; unmatched bases: 14. Germline CDR1 and CDR2: SGHAT and FQNNGV. The CDR3 covers 16 residues. As DNA, the CDR3 is TGTGCCAGCAGCTCACCCGCCAAGCACAGGGGGAAGGAGCTGTTTTTT. Translation: CASSSPAKHRGKELFF. The variable domain in full, with the rest retrieved from reference TRBV11-2 and TRBJ2-2, is EAGVAQSPRYKIIEKRQSVAFWCNPISGHATLYWYQQILGQGPKLLIQFQNNGVVDDSQLPKDRFSAERLKGVDSTLKIQPAKLEDSAVYLCASSSPAKHRGKELFFGEGSRLTVL.

V usage is TRBV29-1 and J usage is TRBJ1-1; TRBD1 might be the D (6 bases). V lost 6 bases to trimming and J lost 0 bases, with 14 bases between them. This CDR3 contains 14 residues. From germline, CDR1 is SQVTM and CDR2 ANQGSEA. The CDR3 sequence is CSVLRQVMNTEAFF. The CDR3 nucleotides are TGCAGCGTCCTAAGACAGGTCATGAACACTGAAGCTTTCTTT.

V and J are TRBV7-9 and TRBJ1-6; TRBD1 matches 9 bases. Trimming at V came to 4 bases and at J to 7 bases, leaving 11 bases not matched to a gene. This CDR3 is built from 17 residues. Germline V gene lookup returns CDR1 SEHNR and CDR2 FQNEAQ (reference sequence). The CDR3 bases are TGTGCCAGCAGCTCCACAGGGGGCCCGTCAATGAATTCACCCCTCCACTTT. This gives the protein CASSSTGGPSMNSPLHF. Using reference TRBV7-9 and TRBJ1-6 for the parts outside the CDR3, the full variable domain is DTGVSQNPRHKITKRGQNVTFRCDPISEHNRLYWYRQTLGQGPEFLTYFQNEAQLEKSRLLSDRFSAERPKGSFSTLEIQRTEQGDSAMYLCASSSTGGPSMNSPLHFGNGTRLTVT.

This rearrangement joins TRBV27 to TRBJ1-1; D gene ambiguous. The CDR3 is made up of 13 amino acids. The V end lost 5 bases, the J end lost 6 bases, and 13 bases lay between the germline ends. Germline values: CDR1 MNHEY, CDR2 SMNVEV (reference sequence). The CDR3 region is CASSRGEFPEAFF. DNA for the CDR3: TGTGCCAGCAGTCGCGGGGAATTCCCTGAAGCTTTCTTT.

The chain is built from TRBV10-3 and TRBJ2-2; 9 nucleotides line up with TRBD1. The junction had 8 bases not matched to a gene; V was cut back by 2 bases and J by 4 bases. The CDR3 length is 17 residues. Germline assignment: CDR1 ENHRY and CDR2 SYGVKD. The CDR3 DNA follows: TGTGCCATCAGTGAGGCGTGGGGACAGGGACCCACCGGGGAGCTGTTTTTT. Translated, it gives CAISEAWGQGPTGELFF.

This clone was picked up one time. The rearrangement links TRBV10-3 to TRBJ2-3; TRBD1 aligns across 7 bases. CDR1 and CDR2 (germline): ENHRY, SYGVKD. This CDR3 contains 16 residues. V lost 10 bases and J lost 5; bases outside the gene matches: 18. The CDR3 DNA reads TGTGCCACCAGACAGGGCGGGTCCGACTTTGGAGATACGCAGTATTTT. Protein sequence: CATRQGGSDFGDTQYF.

CDR3 DNA: TGTGCCAGCAGCTCCGGCGGAGGAGTTTGGGATACGCAGTATTTT. Translated, it gives CASSSGGGVWDTQYF. V is TRBV7-9 and J is TRBJ2-3; tentative D call: TRBD2 (5 bases). The ends were cut back, 4 bases at V and 6 bases at J, with 17 bases in the middle. Germline CDR1 reads SEHNR; CDR2 reads FQNEAQ (reference sequence). The CDR3 loop spans 15 amino acids.

The chain carries TRBV4-1 and TRBJ1-2, with D possibly TRBD1 on 6 matching bases. The V gene lost 1 base and the J gene lost 4 bases, with 10 bases spanning the gap. The CDR3 loop spans 14 amino acids. Germline V gene sequence: CDR1 MGHRA, CDR2 YSYEKL. The CDR3 spells CASSQVRGSYGYTF. The CDR3 coding sequence is TGCGCCAGCAGCCAAGTAAGGGGGTCCTATGGCTACACCTTC.

J is TRBJ1-1 and V is TRBV27; no definite D call. The CDR3 runs to 14 residues. V lost 6 bases to trimming and J lost 1 base, with 12 bases between them. The germline V gene encodes CDR1 MNHEY and CDR2 SMNVEV (reference sequence). CDR3 sequence reads: CASRPTERNTEAFF. The CDR3 coding sequence is TGTGCCAGCAGACCCACAGAAAGGAACACTGAAGCTTTCTTT.

V and J are TRBV27 and TRBJ2-1; 13 bases align to TRBD2. Germline trimming cut 3 bases from V and 7 bases from J; bases unmatched to any gene: 3. This CDR3 is 15 amino acids long. The V gene's germline CDR1 is MNHEY and CDR2 SMNVEV (reference sequence). The CDR3 region has the DNA TGTGCCAGCAGTTTGGGACTAGCGGGGACGAATGAGCAGTTCTTC. Its protein product is CASSLGLAGTNEQFF.

The chain recombines TRBV11-2 with TRBJ2-2; maybe TRBD1 (7 bases). CDR1 SGHAT and CDR2 FQNNGV come from the germline V gene. V lost 5 bases, J lost 5 bases, and 18 bases lay in between. CDR3 length: 16 residues. CDR3 coding DNA: TGTGCCAGCAGCCCTGCCAGGGGGGCCATAACCGGGGAGCTGTTTTTT. Residues: CASSPARGAITGELFF.

This clone is a singleton in its sample. The rearrangement links TRBV2 to TRBJ2-3; D is perhaps TRBD2 (6 bases). The CDR3 extends over 17 amino acids. Deletions cut 0 bases from V and 4 bases from J, with 17 bases between. Looked up from germline, CDR1 is SNHLY and CDR2 is FYNNEI. The CDR3 spells CASSEAVTRKGADTQYF. As DNA, the CDR3 is TGTGCCAGCAGTGAAGCGGTGACTAGAAAAGGGGCAGATACGCAGTATTTT. The full variable domain, its missing parts supplied by reference TRBV2 and TRBJ2-3, is EPEVTQTPSHQVTQMGQEVILRCVPISNHLYFYWYRQILGQKVEFLVSFYNNEISEKSEIFDDQFSVERPDGSNFTLKIRSTKLEDSAMYFCASSEAVTRKGADTQYFGPGTRLTVL.

V and J are TRBV12-5 and TRBJ1-5; 8 bases fit TRBD1. The V and J ends lost 3 bases and 7 bases, in that order; junction bases with no gene match: 8. CDR1 and CDR2 (germline): LGHNT, FRNRAP. The CDR3 spans 15 residues. CDR3 coding DNA: TGTGCTAGTGGTTTCTCGGACAGGGCCAACCAGCCCCAGCATTTT. It yields the protein CASGFSDRANQPQHF.

J is TRBJ1-2 and V is TRBV6-5, with D maybe TRBD1 (5 bases). There are 15 residues in the CDR3. The V gene's germline CDR1 is MNHEY and CDR2 SVGAGI. Deletions cut 2 bases from V and 8 bases from J, with 18 bases between. The CDR3 reads CASSYAGDRSGGYTF. The CDR3 DNA reads TGTGCCAGCAGTTACGCGGGGGACCGCTCGGGCGGCTACACCTTC.

J is TRBJ1-1 and V is TRBV7-9, with D possibly TRBD1 on 6 matching bases. The CDR3 has 16 amino acids. CDR1 and CDR2 from the germline V gene are SEHNR and FQNEAQ (reference sequence). The V gene lost 10 bases and the J gene lost 5 bases, with 26 bases spanning the gap. The CDR3 region is CANTPGLGGLGTEAFF. CDR3 DNA sequence: TGTGCCAACACACCCGGCCTGGGGGGGCTGGGTACTGAAGCTTTCTTT. Using reference TRBV7-9 and TRBJ1-1 for the parts outside the CDR3, the full variable domain is DTGVSQNPRHKITKRGQNVTFRCDPISEHNRLYWYRQTLGQGPEFLTYFQNEAQLEKSRLLSDRFSAERPKGSFSTLEIQRTEQGDSAMYLCANTPGLGGLGTEAFFGQGTRLTVV.